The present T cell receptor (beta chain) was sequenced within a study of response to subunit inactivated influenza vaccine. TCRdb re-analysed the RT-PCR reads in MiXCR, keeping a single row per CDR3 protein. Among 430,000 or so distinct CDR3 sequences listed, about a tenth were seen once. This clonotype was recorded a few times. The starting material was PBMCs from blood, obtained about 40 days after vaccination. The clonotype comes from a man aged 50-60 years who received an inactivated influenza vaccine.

This chain's CDR3 is CASSHRGQGFEQYF. As DNA, the CDR3 is TGTGCCAGCAGCCACCGGGGACAGGGGTTCGAGCAGTACTTC. The chain is built from TRBV3-1 and TRBJ2-7, with 10 positions matching TRBD1. With 3 bases clipped from V and 6 bases from J, the junction kept 5 bases outside the gene matches. CDR3 length: 14 amino acids. Per the germline V gene, CDR1 is LGHDT and CDR2 is YNNKEL (reference sequence).